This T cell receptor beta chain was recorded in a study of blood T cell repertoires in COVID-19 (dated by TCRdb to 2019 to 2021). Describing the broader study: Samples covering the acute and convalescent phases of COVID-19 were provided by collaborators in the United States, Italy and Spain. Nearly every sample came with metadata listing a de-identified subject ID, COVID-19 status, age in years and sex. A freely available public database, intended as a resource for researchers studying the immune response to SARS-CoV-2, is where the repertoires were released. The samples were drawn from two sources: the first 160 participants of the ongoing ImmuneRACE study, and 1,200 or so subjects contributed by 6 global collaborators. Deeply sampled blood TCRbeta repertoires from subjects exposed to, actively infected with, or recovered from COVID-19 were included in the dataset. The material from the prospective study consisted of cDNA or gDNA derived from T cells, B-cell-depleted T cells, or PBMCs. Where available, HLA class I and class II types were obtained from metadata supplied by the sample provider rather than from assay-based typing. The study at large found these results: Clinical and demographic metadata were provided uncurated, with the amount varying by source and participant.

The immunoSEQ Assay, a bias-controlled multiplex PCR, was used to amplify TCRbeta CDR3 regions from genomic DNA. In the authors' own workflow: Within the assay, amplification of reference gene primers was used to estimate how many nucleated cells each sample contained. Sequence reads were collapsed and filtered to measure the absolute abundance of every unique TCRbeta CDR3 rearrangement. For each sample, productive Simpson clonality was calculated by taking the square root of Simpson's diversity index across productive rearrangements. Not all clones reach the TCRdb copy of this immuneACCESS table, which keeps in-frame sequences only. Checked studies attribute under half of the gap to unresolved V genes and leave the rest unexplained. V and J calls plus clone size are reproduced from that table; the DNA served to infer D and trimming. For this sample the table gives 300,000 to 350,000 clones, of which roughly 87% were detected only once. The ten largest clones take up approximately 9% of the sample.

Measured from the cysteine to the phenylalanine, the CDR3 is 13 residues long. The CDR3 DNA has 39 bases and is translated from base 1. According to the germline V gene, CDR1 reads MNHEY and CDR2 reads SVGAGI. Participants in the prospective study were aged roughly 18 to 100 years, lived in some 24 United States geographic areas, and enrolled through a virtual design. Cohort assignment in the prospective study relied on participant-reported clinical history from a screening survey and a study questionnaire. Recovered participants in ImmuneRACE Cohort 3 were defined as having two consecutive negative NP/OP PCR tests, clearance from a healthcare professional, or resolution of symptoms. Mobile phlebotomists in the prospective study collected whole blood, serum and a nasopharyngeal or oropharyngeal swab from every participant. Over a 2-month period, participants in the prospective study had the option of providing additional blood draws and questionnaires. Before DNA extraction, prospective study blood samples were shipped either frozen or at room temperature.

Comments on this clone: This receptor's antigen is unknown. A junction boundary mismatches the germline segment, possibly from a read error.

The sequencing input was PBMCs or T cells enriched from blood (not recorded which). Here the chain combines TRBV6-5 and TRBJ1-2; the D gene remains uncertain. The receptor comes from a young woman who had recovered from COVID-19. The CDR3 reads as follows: CASIQVSNSGYTF. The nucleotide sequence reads TGTGCCAGCATTCAGGTCTCTAACTCTGGCTACACCTTC.